The subject of this entry is one T cell receptor beta chain. This sample stems from a study of T cells in narcolepsy. Germline CDR1 SGHDN, CDR2 FVKESK. Trimming took 4 bases from V and 3 from J, leaving 14 bases between them. The CDR3 totals 15 residues. Method: immunoSEQ multiplex PCR; TCRdb's copy keeps in-frame clones and lacks some. The sample has about 30,000 clones, roughly 78% seen once. The sequenced material came from CD45RA- memory CD4+ T cells from PBMCs. The chain uses TRBV14 and TRBJ2-3; possibly TRBD2 for D (6 bases). The sequence came from a human donor with narcolepsy. The CDR3 bases are TGTGCCAGCAGCCCGTTACGGGGGTGGACAGATACGCAGTATTTT. Translated: CASSPLRGWTDTQYF.